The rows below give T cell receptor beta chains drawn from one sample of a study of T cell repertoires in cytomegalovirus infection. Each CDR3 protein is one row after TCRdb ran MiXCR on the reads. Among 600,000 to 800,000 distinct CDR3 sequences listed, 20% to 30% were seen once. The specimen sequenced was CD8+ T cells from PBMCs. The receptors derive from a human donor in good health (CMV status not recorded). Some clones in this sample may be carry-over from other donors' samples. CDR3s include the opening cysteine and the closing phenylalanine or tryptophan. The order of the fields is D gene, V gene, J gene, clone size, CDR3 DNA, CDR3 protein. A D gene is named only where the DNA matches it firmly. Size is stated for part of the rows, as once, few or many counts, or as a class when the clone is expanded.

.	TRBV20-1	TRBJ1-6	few	TGCAGTGCTAGAGATCTCCAGGGGTCGAGCTCCTATAATTCACCCCTCCACTTT	CSARDLQGSSSYNSPLHF
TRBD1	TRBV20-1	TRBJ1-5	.	TGCAGTGCTAGAGACCGGGACAGGGGACTCAATCAGCCCCAGCATTTT	CSARDRDRGLNQPQHF
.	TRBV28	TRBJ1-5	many	TGTGCCAGCAGACTGGGGACAACTTTTAGCAATCAGCCCCAGCATTTT	CASRLGTTFSNQPQHF
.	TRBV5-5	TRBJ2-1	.	TGTGCCAGCAACCCGACCAGACAGAATGAGCAGTTCTTC	CASNPTRQNEQFF
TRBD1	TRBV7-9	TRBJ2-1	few	TGTGCCAGCAGCTTAGGACAGGGGGCGATTTACAATGAGCAGTTCTTC	CASSLGQGAIYNEQFF
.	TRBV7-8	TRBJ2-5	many	TGTGCCAGCAGCCCCATAGCCTCGGAAGTAGAGACCCAGTACTTC	CASSPIASEVETQYF
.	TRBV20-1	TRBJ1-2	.	TGCAGTGCTCCTGAGGGGCGAGATGGCTACACCTTC	CSAPEGRDGYTF
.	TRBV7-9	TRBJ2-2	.	TGTGCCAGCAGCTTGCCCGCTAAGACCGGGGAGCTGTTTTTT	CASSLPAKTGELFF
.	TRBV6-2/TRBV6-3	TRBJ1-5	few	TGTGCCAGCAGTCCATCAGGGTTTGAAAATCAGCCCCAGCATTTT	CASSPSGFENQPQHF
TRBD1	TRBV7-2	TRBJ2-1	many	TGTGCCAGCAGCTATAGTGGGACAGGGGCCCCCTTGGAGCAGTTCTTC	CASSYSGTGAPLEQFF
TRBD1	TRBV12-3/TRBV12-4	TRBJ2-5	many	TGTGCCAGCAGTGACAGGGGGCTTGAGACCCAGTACTTC	CASSDRGLETQYF
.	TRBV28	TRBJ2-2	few	TGTGCCAGCAGTTTCGTATGGCCTGGGGAGCTGTTTTTT	CASSFVWPGELFF
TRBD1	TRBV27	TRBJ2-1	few	TGTGCCAGCAGTTCCCGGGACAGGGCTAGTAATGAGCAGTTCTTC	CASSSRDRASNEQFF
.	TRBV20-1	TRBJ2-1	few	TGCAGTGCTTGGGAAGCGGGCCAGCACTACAATGAGCAGTTCTTC	CSAWEAGQHYNEQFF
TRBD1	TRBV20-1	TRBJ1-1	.	TGCAGTGCTACATCCCGGGACAGGGAGGCAGCTTTCTTT	CSATSRDREAAFF
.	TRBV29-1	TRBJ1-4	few	TGCAGCGTTGAAGATATGACAGATCCTAATGAAAAACTGTTTTTT	CSVEDMTDPNEKLFF
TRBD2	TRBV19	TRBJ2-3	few	TGTGCCAGTAGTATGGGGACTACAAACACAGATACGCAGTATTTT	CASSMGTTNTDTQYF
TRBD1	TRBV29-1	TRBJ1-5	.	TGCAGCGCCAGGACAGGGGGGCATGAGCCCCAGCATTTT	CSARTGGHEPQHF
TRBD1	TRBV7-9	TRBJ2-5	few	TGTGCCAGCAGCGGCCCGGGACAGAGAGCCCTCGAGACCCAGTACTTC	CASSGPGQRALETQYF
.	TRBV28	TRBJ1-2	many	TGTGCCAGCAGTCAAGGGGTTCTAGGCGGCTACACCTTC	CASSQGVLGGYTF
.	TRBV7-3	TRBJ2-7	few	TGTGCCAGCAGTTCCCCATATTTAGCGTCCGACTCCTACGAGCAGTACTTC	CASSSPYLASDSYEQYF
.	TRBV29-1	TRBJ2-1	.	TGCAGCGTTGAACGGACGCAGTACAATGAGCAGTTCTTC	CSVERTQYNEQFF
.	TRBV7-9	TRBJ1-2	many	TGTGCCAGCAGCTTAGGGGGCAGTTCGATTAACTATGGCTACACCTTC	CASSLGGSSINYGYTF
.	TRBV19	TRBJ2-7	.	TGTACCAGTAGTCCCCGGGACATCTCCTACGAGCAGTACTTC	CTSSPRDISYEQYF
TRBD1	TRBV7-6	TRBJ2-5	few	TGTGCCAGCAGCTCCACTCCCCCAGGGGGTGGGGAGACCCAGTACTTC	CASSSTPPGGGETQYF
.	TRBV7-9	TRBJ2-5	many	TGTGCCAGCAGCCAGGGGACCCAGTACTTC	CASSQGTQYF
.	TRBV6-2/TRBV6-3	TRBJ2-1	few	TGTGCCAGCAGTCCGGACAGAGTCCCCTGGGATGAGCAGTTCTTC	CASSPDRVPWDEQFF
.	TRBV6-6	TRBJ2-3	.	TGTGCCAGCAGCCTCGCAGGGATGAGTACGGAAACAGATACGCAGTATTTT	CASSLAGMSTETDTQYF
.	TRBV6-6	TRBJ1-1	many	TGTGCCAGCAGTGATTTGGACAGTAGCATGAACACTGAAGCTTTCTTT	CASSDLDSSMNTEAFF
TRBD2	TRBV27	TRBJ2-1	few	TGTGCCAGCAGTTCTCCGAGACTAGCGGGGAGGAACAATGAGCAGTTCTTC	CASSSPRLAGRNNEQFF
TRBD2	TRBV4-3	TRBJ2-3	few	TGCGACTCTCGGGGGGAAATCACAGATACGCAGTATTTT	CDSRGEITDTQYF
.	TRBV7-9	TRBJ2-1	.	TGTGCCAGCAGCCCCCGACAGGGAGGGGGATTATACAATGAGCAGTTCTTC	CASSPRQGGGLYNEQFF
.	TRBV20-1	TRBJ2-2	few	TGCAGTGCTAGAGGGCTGAGCACCGGGGAGCTGTTTTTT	CSARGLSTGELFF
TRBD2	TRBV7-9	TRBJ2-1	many	TGTGCCATCCCCGGCGGGGGGGCCTACAATGAGCAGTTCTTC	CAIPGGGAYNEQFF
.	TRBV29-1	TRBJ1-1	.	TGCAGCGTCTATCTCACTGAAGCTTTCTTT	CSVYLTEAFF
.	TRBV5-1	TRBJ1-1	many	TGTGCCAGCAGCCTACAGGGTGGGAACACTGAAGCTTTCTTT	CASSLQGGNTEAFF
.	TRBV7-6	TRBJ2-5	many	TGTGCCAGCAGCGTTACAGGGAGCCAAGAGACCCAGTACTTC	CASSVTGSQETQYF